This TCR beta chain was sequenced for a study of cytomegalovirus exposure and HLA in healthy donors. In regard to this clone: Its specificity is unknown.

Both 60 Vbeta primers and 13 Jbeta primers went into the PCR. Original data processing: Around 83 million unique TCR beta chains, 9 million to 11 million shared, were counted in a later analysis. Data came from immunoSEQ multiplex PCR; TCRdb stores just in-frame clones and leaves some out. V, J and clone size are those of that table, while D and trimming were read from the DNA. In the table there are about 67,000 clones, around four fifths of which are singletons. General study findings and limits: Only CMV serostatus was available as immune exposure information. CMV antigen specificity was confirmed in vitro for a few CMV-associated chains. A missense DCLRE1C variant was associated with V- and J-gene trimming of TCR beta chains in a later analysis, and an independent cohort replicated the association.

Sequencing was performed on PBMCs. This receptor was taken from a woman aged 25 to 39 in good health and CMV-seronegative.

This CDR3 is CSVGDSLNSPLHF. The CDR3, as DNA: TGCAGCGTTGGGGACAGCCTTAATTCACCCCTCCACTTT. The chain uses TRBV29-1 and TRBJ1-6, with 7 bases lining up with TRBD1. Per germline, CDR1 SQVTM and CDR2 ANQGSEA. This CDR3 has 13 amino acids. V was clipped by 4 bases and J by 6 bases; unmatched bases: 3.